This T cell receptor (beta chain) derives from a study of T cells after yellow fever vaccination. Background on the study: Fractions with few cells were prepared using SMART-Seq v4 Ultra Low Input.

TCR cDNA, made by 5'RACE template switching, carried an added universal primer site and UMIs. TCRdb re-called the 5' RACE reads through MiXCR, storing one row per CDR3 protein. The table has 400,000 to 450,000 distinct CDR3 sequences, around a sixth seen once. V shed 3 bases, J shed 3 bases, and the junction held 4 bases outside the gene matches. The CDR3 totals 15 residues. Per germline, CDR1 KGHSH and CDR2 LQKENI. The chain uses TRBV18 and TRBJ2-3; 9 bases fit TRBD2. The source of this sequence is a man younger than 30 who received the YFV17D yellow fever vaccine. The starting material was PBMCs, obtained before the yellow fever booster vaccination. The CDR3: CASSPSLAGTDTQYF. The CDR3 DNA reads TGTGCCAGCTCACCCTCTCTAGCGGGGACAGATACGCAGTATTTT.